Listed here is a single TCR beta chain. The CDR3 length is 15 residues. The germline V gene encodes CDR1 MNHEY and CDR2 SVGAGI. J lost 3 bases, V lost 10 bases, and 14 bases had no gene match. Original handling: Reference gene primer amplification gave nucleated cell count estimates. Measured with immunoSEQ multiplex PCR; TCRdb has only the in-frame clones, and not every one. V, J and clone size derive from that table, while D and trimming were established from the DNA sequence. Seen here are more than 60,000 clones, roughly 90% observed once, and the top ten hold over 20%. The entry originates in a study of blood T cell repertoires in COVID-19. Study overall: Specimens from acute and convalescent COVID-19 originated in the United States, Italy and Spain. Sample material is recorded as cDNA or gDNA derived from T cells, B-cell-depleted T cells, or PBMCs.

The chain links TRBV6-5 to TRBJ2-5, with TRBD1 identical over 7 bases. The receptor was isolated from a woman between 45 and 60 years old with active or convalescent COVID-19. The sequencing input was peripheral blood. Here the CDR3 reads CATSLPGGSEETQYF. In DNA, the CDR3 is TGTGCCACCAGCTTACCAGGGGGATCAGAAGAGACCCAGTACTTC.